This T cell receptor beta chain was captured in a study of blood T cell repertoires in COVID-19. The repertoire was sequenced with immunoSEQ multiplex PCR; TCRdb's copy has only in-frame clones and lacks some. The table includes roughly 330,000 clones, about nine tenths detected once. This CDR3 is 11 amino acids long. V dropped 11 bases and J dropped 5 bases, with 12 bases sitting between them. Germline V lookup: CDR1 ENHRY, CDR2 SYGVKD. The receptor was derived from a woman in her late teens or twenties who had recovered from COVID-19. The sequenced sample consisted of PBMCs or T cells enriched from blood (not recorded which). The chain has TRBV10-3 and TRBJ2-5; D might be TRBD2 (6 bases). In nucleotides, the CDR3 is TGTGCCTACCTCGCGGGGGAGACCCAGTACTTC. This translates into CAYLAGETQYF.